This TCR beta chain emerged from a study of T cells in localized non-small cell lung cancer. A remark on this clone: Its target is unknown.

Data came from immunoSEQ multiplex PCR; TCRdb stores just in-frame clones and leaves some out. The table lists roughly 39,000 clones, more than 75% of them singletons. Study results and limitations: Adjacent lung held a median roughly 60 of the top 100 tumor clones.

The germline CDR1 and CDR2 sequences are MDHEN and SYDVKM. Unmatched junction bases numbered 18, after V lost 6 bases and J lost 5 bases. The CDR3 sequence is 18 residues long. This TCR came from a woman aged 35-70 years with stage II squamous cell lung carcinoma. The chain has TRBV28 and TRBJ2-5; TRBD2 agrees at 10 bases. The sample consisted of PBMCs, taken before any cancer treatment. CDR3 nucleotides: TGTGCCAGCAGGCTTGGGCCCGCTAGCGGGAGCCCCGGGGAGACCCAGTACTTC. It yields the protein CASRLGPASGSPGETQYF.